This TCR beta chain was identified during a study of OX40 agonist ivuxolimab in advanced cancers. Study-level findings and limits: Normalized T-cell clonal expansion was also low in some nonresponders.

The table came from immunoSEQ multiplex PCR; TCRdb's copy has only in-frame clones and leaves some out. The sample yields roughly 70,000 clones, roughly 86% seen once. Note on this clone: The antigen is unknown.

The ends lost 3 bases at V and 3 bases at J; junction bases unmatched: 5. CDR1 and CDR2 (germline): SGHRS, YFSETQ. The CDR3 has 14 amino acids. The V gene is TRBV5-1, the J gene TRBJ1-1; 7 bases agree with TRBD1. The specimen was CD4+ or CD8+ T cells sorted from blood, collected in a trial of the OX40 agonist ivuxolimab. This receptor was obtained from an adult with an advanced solid tumor such as melanoma, head and neck, liver or kidney cancer. As DNA, the CDR3 is TGCGCCAGCAGCTACCTTGGGACAGACACTGAAGCTTTCTTT. Its translation is CASSYLGTDTEAFF. The variable domain in full, with the rest retrieved from reference TRBV5-1 and TRBJ1-1, is KAGVTQTPRYLIKTRGQQVTLSCSPISGHRSVSWYQQTPGQGLQFLFEYFSETQRNKGNFPGRFSGRQFSNSRSEMNVSTLELGDSALYLCASSYLGTDTEAFFGQGTRLTVV.